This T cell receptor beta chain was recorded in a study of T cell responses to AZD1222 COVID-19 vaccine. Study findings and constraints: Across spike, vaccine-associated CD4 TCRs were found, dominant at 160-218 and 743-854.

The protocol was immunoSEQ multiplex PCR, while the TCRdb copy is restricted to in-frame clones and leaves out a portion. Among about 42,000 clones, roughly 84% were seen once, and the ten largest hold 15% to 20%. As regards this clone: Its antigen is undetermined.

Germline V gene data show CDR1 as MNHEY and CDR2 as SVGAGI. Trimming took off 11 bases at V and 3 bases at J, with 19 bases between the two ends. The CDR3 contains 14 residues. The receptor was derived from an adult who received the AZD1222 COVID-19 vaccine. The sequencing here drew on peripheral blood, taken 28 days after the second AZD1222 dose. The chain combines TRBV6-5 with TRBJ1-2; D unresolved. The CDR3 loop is CASQTSAAHYGYTF. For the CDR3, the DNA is TGTGCCTCCCAAACGTCGGCGGCTCACTATGGCTACACCTTC.